Presented here are 17 T cell receptor beta chains from one specimen sequenced in a study of Tregs in tolerant kidney transplant recipients (dated by TCRdb to the late 2010s). This sample's time point label indicates: 6 months after combined kidney and bone marrow transplant. The transplants used related donors along with nonmyeloablative bone marrow transplantation, and in the human trials mixed chimerism was transient. The library relied on the immunoSEQ multiplex PCR assay. TCRdb limited this immuneACCESS table to in-frame rearrangements with V and J called. A share of clones is missing; checked studies link under half to unresolved V genes, and the rest is unexplained. For this sample the table gives 65,000 or so clones, of which about 89% were detected only once. The ten largest clones add up to 3.5% to 4% of the sample. The material sequenced was CD4+ T cells from blood (PBMCs), taken 6 months after the transplant. Every receptor here comes from a human patient who received a combined kidney and bone marrow transplant. Some T cells may originate with the graft donor following a transplant.

The gene calls are TRBV7-9 and TRBJ2-6; 7 bases map to TRBD1. CDR1 is SEHNR, CDR2 FQNEAQ, per germline (reference sequence). The ends lost 0 bases at V and 8 bases at J; junction bases unmatched: 16. CDR3 length: 19 residues. The CDR3 here is CASSLAQGSATWLPNVLTF. The DNA of the CDR3 is TGTGCCAGCAGCTTAGCACAGGGGTCAGCTACCTGGTTACCCAACGTCCTGACTTTC.

This clone was found once. The J gene is TRBJ2-2, the V gene TRBV7-6, with 11 bases identical to TRBD1. The CDR3 consists of 16 residues. V dropped 4 bases and J dropped 4; count of bases not matched to a gene: 5. The V gene's germline CDR1 is SGHVS and CDR2 FNYEAQ. CDR3 in amino acids: CASSSGTGGSTGELFF. In DNA, the CDR3 is TGTGCCAGCAGCTCAGGGACAGGGGGGAGCACCGGGGAGCTGTTTTTT.

This rearrangement joins TRBV28 to TRBJ1-1; a possible D gene is TRBD1 (5 bases). CDR1 is MDHEN and CDR2 is SYDVKM in the germline V gene. The CDR3 runs to 14 residues. Trimming removed 1 base at V and 4 bases at J, with 10 bases between. In DNA, the CDR3 is TGTGCCAGCAGTTTATATAAGGGGATCACTGAAGCTTTCTTT. Translation gives CASSLYKGITEAFF.

The V gene is TRBV5-1, the J gene TRBJ1-5, with 8 bases fitting TRBD1. This CDR3 spans 17 amino acids. V lost 0 bases to trimming and J lost 0 bases; unmatched junction nucleotides: 5. Germline lookup yields CDR1 SGHRS and CDR2 YFSETQ. CDR3 bases: TGCGCCAGCAGCTTGGACCCACAGGGGGGTAGCAATCAGCCCCAGCATTTT. This codes for CASSLDPQGGSNQPQHF.

This chain links TRBV6-5 with TRBJ2-1; the D gene is possibly TRBD1 (6 bases). CDR3 length: 13 amino acids. Germline assignment: CDR1 MNHEY and CDR2 SVGAGI. V was cut by 5 bases and J by 8 bases, with 13 bases left in between. CDR3: CASSPGHLHEQFF. CDR3 coding DNA: TGTGCCAGCAGTCCGGGACACCTACATGAGCAGTTCTTC.

This clone was counted once. V gene TRBV9 combines with J gene TRBJ2-7, with 7 bases that match TRBD2. J gave up 3 bases and V 3 bases, and 6 bases lay outside the gene matches. The CDR3 totals 14 residues. Per the germline V gene, CDR1 is SGDLS and CDR2 is YYNGEE. In nucleotides, the CDR3 is TGTGCCAGCAGCGCCGGGACTACAGGCTACGAGCAGTACTTC. It yields the protein CASSAGTTGYEQYF.

The chain uses TRBV5-1 and TRBJ2-7; 8 bases fit TRBD1. The germline V gene has CDR1 SGHRS and CDR2 YFSETQ. The ends lost 0 bases at V and 3 bases at J; junction bases unmatched: 5. The CDR3 sequence is 15 residues long. The CDR3 sequence: CASSLGTGWGYEQYF. The CDR3 bases are TGCGCCAGCAGCTTGGGGACAGGGTGGGGCTACGAGCAGTACTTC.

This clone has a single count. The chain recombines TRBV7-3 with TRBJ2-3; perhaps TRBD2 as D (6 bases). CDR3 size: 16 residues. Deletions cut 1 base from V and 4 bases from J, with 15 bases between. The germline gives CDR1 SGHTA, CDR2 FQGTGA. The CDR3 loop reads CASSLNGGGGSDTQYF. DNA for the CDR3: TGTGCCAGCAGCTTAAATGGTGGGGGAGGATCAGATACGCAGTATTTT. Using reference TRBV7-3 and TRBJ2-3 for the parts outside the CDR3, the full variable domain is GAGVSQTPSNKVTEKGKYVELRCDPISGHTALYWYRQSLGQGPEFLIYFQGTGAADDSGLPNDRFFAVRPEGSVSTLKIQRTERGDSAVYLCASSLNGGGGSDTQYFGPGTRLTVL.

In its sample, this clone was seen a few times. The rearrangement joins TRBV4-3 to TRBJ1-3, with TRBD1 identical over 9 bases. J gave up 8 bases and V 0 bases, and 8 bases lay outside the gene matches. The CDR3 has 16 residues. Germline V gene sequence: CDR1 LGHNA, CDR2 YSLEER. The CDR3 loop reads CASSQDHRGLSDTIYF. The CDR3 DNA reads as TGCGCCAGCAGCCAAGATCACAGGGGGCTATCGGACACCATATATTTT.

This sequence joins TRBV19 and TRBJ1-2; 7 positions match TRBD1. CDR1 LNHDA and CDR2 SQIVND come from the germline V gene (reference sequence). With 5 bases clipped from V and 4 bases from J, the junction kept 10 bases outside the gene matches. CDR3 length: 15 amino acids. The CDR3 sequence is CASSPKGRGVYGYTF. The DNA of the CDR3 is TGTGCCAGTAGTCCTAAAGGCAGGGGGGTCTATGGCTACACCTTC.

The chain has TRBV6-6 and TRBJ2-3, with 7 bases matching TRBD1. This CDR3 has 13 amino acids. The germline gives CDR1 MNHNY, CDR2 SVGAGI (reference sequence). With 5 bases clipped from V and 4 bases from J, the junction kept 3 bases outside the gene matches. The CDR3 sequence is CASSPQGADTQYF. CDR3 DNA: TGTGCCAGCAGTCCCCAGGGGGCAGATACGCAGTATTTT.

V gene TRBV9 combines with J gene TRBJ2-3, with 8 bases identical to TRBD1. Germline V gene sequence: CDR1 SGDLS, CDR2 YYNGEE. The V gene end was trimmed by 6 bases and the J gene end by 3 bases; junction bases not matched to a gene: 0. CDR3 length: 12 residues. The CDR3 sequence: CASNRGTDTQYF. The DNA for the CDR3 is TGTGCCAGCAACAGGGGGACAGATACGCAGTATTTT.

V and J are TRBV7-2 and TRBJ2-3; TRBD2 might be the D (5 bases). CDR3 length: 17 amino acids. The germline CDR1 and CDR2 sequences are SGHTA and FQGNSA. V dropped 5 bases and J dropped 1 base, with 19 bases sitting between them. The CDR3 nucleotides are TGTGCCAGCAGCCAAAAGACCCCGGGGTTGGGCACAGATACGCAGTATTTT. Amino acid sequence: CASSQKTPGLGTDTQYF.

This chain uses TRBV29-1 with TRBJ2-5; weak D call: TRBD2 (6 bases). This CDR3 comprises 13 residues. Germline V gene data show CDR1 as SQVTM and CDR2 as ANQGSEA. The V and J ends lost 4 bases and 2 bases respectively, with 11 bases between them. CDR3 coding DNA: TGCAGCGTTGCTTTGGACTATCAAGAGACCCAGTACTTC. Amino acid sequence: CSVALDYQETQYF.

The rearrangement links TRBV18 to TRBJ2-3; D is uncertain. The V gene's germline CDR1 is KGHSH and CDR2 LQKENI. Trimming took 0 bases from V and 1 from J, leaving 8 bases between them. This CDR3 is 15 amino acids long. In DNA form, the CDR3 reads TGTGCCAGCTCACCACCGAGTCCCCGCACAGATACGCAGTATTTT. Residues: CASSPPSPRTDTQYF.

The V and J genes are TRBV7-2 and TRBJ2-6, with a weak D call TRBD1 (6 bases). CDR3 size: 17 residues. Trimming took 2 bases from V and 3 from J, leaving 14 bases between them. Germline lookup yields CDR1 SGHTA and CDR2 FQGNSA. The CDR3 sequence is CASSLRTQGYGANVLTF. As DNA, the CDR3 is TGTGCCAGCAGCTTACGAACTCAGGGGTATGGGGCCAACGTCCTGACTTTC.

V usage is TRBV28 and J usage is TRBJ1-2; TRBD1 is a possible D gene (5 bases). CDR1 is MDHEN, CDR2 SYDVKM, per germline. This CDR3 region has 15 residues. Trimming pared 8 bases from V and 4 bases from J, leaving 20 bases between. The CDR3 DNA sequence: TGTGCCAGCCGGAAACCTAGGGGAGGTAGCTATGGCTACACCTTC. This encodes CASRKPRGGSYGYTF.